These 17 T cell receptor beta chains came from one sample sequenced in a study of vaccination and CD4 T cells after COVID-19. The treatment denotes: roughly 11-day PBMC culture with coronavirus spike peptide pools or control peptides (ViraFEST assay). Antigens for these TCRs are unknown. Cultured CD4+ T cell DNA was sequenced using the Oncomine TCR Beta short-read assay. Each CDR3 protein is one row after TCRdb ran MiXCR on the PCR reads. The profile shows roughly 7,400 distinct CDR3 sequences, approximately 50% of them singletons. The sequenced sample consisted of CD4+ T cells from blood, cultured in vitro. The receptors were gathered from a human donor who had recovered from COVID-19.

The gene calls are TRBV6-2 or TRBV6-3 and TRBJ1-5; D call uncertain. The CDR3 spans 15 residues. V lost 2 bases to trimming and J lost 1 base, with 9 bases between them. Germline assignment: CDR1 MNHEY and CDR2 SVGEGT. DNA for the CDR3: TGTGCCAGCAGTTACCTGGGCAACAGCAATCAGCCCCAGCATTTT. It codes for CASSYLGNSNQPQHF.

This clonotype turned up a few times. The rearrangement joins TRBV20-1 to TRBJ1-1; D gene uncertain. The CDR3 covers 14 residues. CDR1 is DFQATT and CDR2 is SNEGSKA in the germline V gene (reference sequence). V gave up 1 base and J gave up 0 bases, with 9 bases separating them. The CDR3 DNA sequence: TGCAGTGCTAGAGTAGGACTTTTGAACACTGAAGCTTTCTTT. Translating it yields CSARVGLLNTEAFF.

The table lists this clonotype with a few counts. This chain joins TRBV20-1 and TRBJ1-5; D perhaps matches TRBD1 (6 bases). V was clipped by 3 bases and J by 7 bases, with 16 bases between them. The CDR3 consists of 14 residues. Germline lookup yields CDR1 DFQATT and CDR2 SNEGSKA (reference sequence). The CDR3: CSARRGQGIQPQHF. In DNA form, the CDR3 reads TGCAGTGCTAGGAGAGGGCAGGGGATCCAGCCCCAGCATTTT.

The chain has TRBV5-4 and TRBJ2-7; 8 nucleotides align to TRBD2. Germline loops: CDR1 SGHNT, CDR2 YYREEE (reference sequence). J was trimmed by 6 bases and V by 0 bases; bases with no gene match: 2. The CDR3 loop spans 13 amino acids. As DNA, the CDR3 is TGTGCCAGCAGCTTGGCGGGAGGGCCCGAGCAGTACTTC. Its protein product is CASSLAGGPEQYF.

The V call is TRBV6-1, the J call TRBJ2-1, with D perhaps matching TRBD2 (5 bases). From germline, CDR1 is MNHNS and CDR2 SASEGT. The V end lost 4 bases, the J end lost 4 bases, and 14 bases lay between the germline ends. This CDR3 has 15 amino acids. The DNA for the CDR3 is TGTGCCAGCAGTGTAACAGCGGCCCTTTACAATGAGCAGTTCTTC. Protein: CASSVTAALYNEQFF.

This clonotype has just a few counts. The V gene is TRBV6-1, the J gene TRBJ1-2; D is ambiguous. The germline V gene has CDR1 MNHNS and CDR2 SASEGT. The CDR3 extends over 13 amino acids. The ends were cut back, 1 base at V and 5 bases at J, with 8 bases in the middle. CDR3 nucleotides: TGTGCCAGCAGTGAAGGTTTGCGATATGGCTACACCTTC. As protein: CASSEGLRYGYTF.

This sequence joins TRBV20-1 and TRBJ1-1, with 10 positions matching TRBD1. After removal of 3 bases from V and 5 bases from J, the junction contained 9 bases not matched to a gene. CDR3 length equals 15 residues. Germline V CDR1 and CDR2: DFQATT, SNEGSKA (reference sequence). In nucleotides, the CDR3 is TGCAGTGCTAGGGACCGGGACAGGGGATGGACTGAAGCTTTCTTT. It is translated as CSARDRDRGWTEAFF.

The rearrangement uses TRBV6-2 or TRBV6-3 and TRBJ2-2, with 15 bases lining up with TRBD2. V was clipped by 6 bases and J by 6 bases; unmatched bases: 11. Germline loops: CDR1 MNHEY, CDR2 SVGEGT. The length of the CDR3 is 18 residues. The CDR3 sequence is CASRPRGLAGGRAGELFF. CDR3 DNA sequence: TGTGCCAGCAGACCTCGCGGACTAGCGGGGGGGCGCGCCGGGGAGCTGTTTTTT.

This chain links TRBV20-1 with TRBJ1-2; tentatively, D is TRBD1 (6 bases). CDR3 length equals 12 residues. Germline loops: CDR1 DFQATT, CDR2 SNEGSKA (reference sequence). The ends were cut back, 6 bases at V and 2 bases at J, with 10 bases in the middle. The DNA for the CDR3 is TGCAGTGCCGTAGGGGGGAACTATGGCTACACCTTC. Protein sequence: CSAVGGNYGYTF.

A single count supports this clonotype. The DNA for the CDR3 is TGCAGCGTTGCATTGGTTCTGAACACTGAAGCTTTCTTT. Residues: CSVALVLNTEAFF. The chain recombines TRBV29-1 with TRBJ1-1; D not resolved. Trimming left V 4 bases short and J 0 bases short, with 9 bases between. This CDR3 is 13 amino acids long. CDR1 is SQVTM and CDR2 is ANQGSEA in the germline V gene. The whole variable domain, filled in from reference TRBV29-1 and TRBJ1-1, reads SAVISQKPSRDICQRGTSLTIQCQVDSQVTMMFWYRQQPGQSLTLIATANQGSEATYESGFVIDKFPISRPNLTFSTLTVSNMSPEDSSIYLCSVALVLNTEAFFGQGTRLTVV.

The CDR3 bases are TGTGCCAGCAGCTTAGGAATCAACGAGCAGTACTTC. Translated: CASSLGINEQYF. V and J are TRBV7-2 and TRBJ2-7; D ambiguous. The germline gives CDR1 SGHTA, CDR2 FQGNSA. CDR3 length: 12 amino acids. The V and J ends lost 1 base and 5 bases respectively, with 6 bases between them.

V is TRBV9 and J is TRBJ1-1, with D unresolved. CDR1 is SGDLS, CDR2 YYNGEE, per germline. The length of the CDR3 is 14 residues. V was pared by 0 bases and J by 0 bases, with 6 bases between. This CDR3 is CASSVGILNTEAFF. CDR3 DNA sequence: TGTGCCAGCAGCGTAGGAATCCTGAACACTGAAGCTTTCTTT. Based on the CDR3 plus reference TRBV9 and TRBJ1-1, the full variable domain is DSGVTQTPKHLITATGQRVTLRCSPRSGDLSVYWYQQSLDQGLQFLIQYYNGEERAKGNILERFSAQQFPDLHSELNLSSLELGDSALYFCASSVGILNTEAFFGQGTRLTVV.

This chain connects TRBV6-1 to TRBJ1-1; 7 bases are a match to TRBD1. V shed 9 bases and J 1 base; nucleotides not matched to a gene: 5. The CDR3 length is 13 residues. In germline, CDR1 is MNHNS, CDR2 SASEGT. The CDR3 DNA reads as TGTGCCAGTCGCCGGGACAGGAACACTGAAGCTTTCTTT. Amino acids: CASRRDRNTEAFF.

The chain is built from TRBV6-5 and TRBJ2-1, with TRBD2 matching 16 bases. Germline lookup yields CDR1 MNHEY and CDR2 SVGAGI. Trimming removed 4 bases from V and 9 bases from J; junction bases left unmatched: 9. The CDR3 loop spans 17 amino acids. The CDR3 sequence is CASSSMTGTSGGVEQFF. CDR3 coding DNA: TGTGCCAGCAGTTCCATGACCGGGACTAGCGGGGGGGTTGAGCAGTTCTTC.

CDR3 sequence (DNA): TGCAGTGCTCCCAACCAATATACGCAGTATTTT. Encoded protein: CSAPNQYTQYF. The V and J genes are TRBV20-1 and TRBJ2-3; D remains ambiguous. This CDR3 spans 11 amino acids. Germline CDR1 is DFQATT and CDR2 is SNEGSKA (reference sequence). V was clipped by 5 bases and J by 7 bases, with 10 bases between them.

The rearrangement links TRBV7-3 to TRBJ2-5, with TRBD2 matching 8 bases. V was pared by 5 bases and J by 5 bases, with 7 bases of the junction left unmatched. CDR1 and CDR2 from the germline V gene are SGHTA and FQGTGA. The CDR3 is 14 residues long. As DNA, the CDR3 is TGTGCCAGCAGCACCGGGGGGGCCCCCGAGACCCAGTACTTC. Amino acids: CASSTGGAPETQYF. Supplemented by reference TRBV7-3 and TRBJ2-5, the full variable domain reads GAGVSQTPSNKVTEKGKYVELRCDPISGHTALYWYRQSLGQGPEFLIYFQGTGAADDSGLPNDRFFAVRPEGSVSTLKIQRTERGDSAVYLCASSTGGAPETQYFGPGTRLLVL.

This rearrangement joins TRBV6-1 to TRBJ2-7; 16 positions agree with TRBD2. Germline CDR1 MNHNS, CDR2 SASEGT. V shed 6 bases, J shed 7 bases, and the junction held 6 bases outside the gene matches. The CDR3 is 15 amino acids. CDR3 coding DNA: TGTGCCAGCAGCCCGGGACTAGCGGGAGGGTGGGAGCAGTACTTC. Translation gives CASSPGLAGGWEQYF.